This TCR beta chain was sequenced in a study of cytomegalovirus exposure and HLA in healthy donors. The primer mix had 60 Vbeta and 13 Jbeta primers. Here immunoSEQ multiplex PCR was the method, and the copy in TCRdb shows in-frame clones only, minus some. Altogether around 94,000 clones are present, around three fifths being singletons, with the ten largest covering under 5%. V shed 8 bases and J 2 bases; nucleotides not matched to a gene: 9. The CDR3 sequence is 16 residues long. Material for sequencing was PBMCs. The rearrangement uses TRBV23-1 and TRBJ2-6; 7 bases align to TRBD2. TRBV23-1 is known as an ORF, though its function is uncertain. The clonotype comes from a man aged 25 to 40 in good health and CMV-seronegative. CDR3 bases: TGCGCCAGCTTGGGGGAGGGTAAGCCTGGGGCCAACGTCCTGACTTTC. Amino acid sequence: CASLGEGKPGANVLTF.